The subject of this entry is one TCR beta chain. Its target is unknown. V was shortened by 8 bases and J by 4 bases, with 20 bases between the two germline ends. Looked up from germline, CDR1 is LGHNA and CDR2 is YNFKEQ. This CDR3 comprises 15 residues. This sample is drawn from a study of PD-1 blockade in classical Hodgkin lymphoma. Profiling relied on immunoSEQ multiplex PCR, and the TCRdb table lists in-frame clones only, not all of them. The sample has about 14,000 clones, roughly 86% seen once. Patients all relapsed after autologous stem cell transplantation, and there was variation in brentuximab vedotin exposure. Best response was recorded as complete response, partial response or progressive disease. Study conclusions and caveats: Whereas CD4+ TCR diversity had risen significantly by C4D1, CD8+ TCR diversity had not. Compared with healthy donors, newly diagnosed patients reportedly showed lower baseline TCR diversity. Baseline diversity in complete responders resembled that of newly diagnosed patients.

This receptor was taken from a human donor with classical Hodgkin lymphoma. The specimen was peripheral blood mononuclear cells (PBMCs), collected at baseline. The rearrangement joins TRBV4-2 to TRBJ1-2, with D possibly being TRBD1 (6 bases). The DNA for the CDR3 is TGTGCCAGCTCCCCGGGAGGGGGACTTGGCTATGGCTACACCTTC. Its translation is CASSPGGGLGYGYTF.